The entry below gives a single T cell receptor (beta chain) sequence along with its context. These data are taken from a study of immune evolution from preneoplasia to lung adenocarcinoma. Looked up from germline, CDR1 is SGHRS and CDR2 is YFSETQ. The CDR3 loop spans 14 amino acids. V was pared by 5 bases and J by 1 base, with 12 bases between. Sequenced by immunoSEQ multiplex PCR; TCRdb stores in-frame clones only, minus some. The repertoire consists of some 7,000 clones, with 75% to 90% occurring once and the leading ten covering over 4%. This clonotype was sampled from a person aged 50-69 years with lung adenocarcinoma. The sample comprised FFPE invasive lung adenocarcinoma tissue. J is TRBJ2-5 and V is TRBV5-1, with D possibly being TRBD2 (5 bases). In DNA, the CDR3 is TGCGCCAGCAGGGAAGGACTCCTCCAAGAGACCCAGTACTTC. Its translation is CASREGLLQETQYF.